The 10 T cell receptor beta chains below come from one sample, sequenced in a study of blood T cell repertoires in COVID-19. TCRdb keeps only in-frame clones here, not all; method: immunoSEQ multiplex PCR. The sample yields approximately 270,000 clones, 87% seen once. Sequenced input: peripheral blood. Every receptor here comes from a man between 18 and 29 years old with active or convalescent COVID-19.

The gene calls are TRBV19 and TRBJ1-4, with 9 bases fitting TRBD1. V lost 3 bases to trimming and J lost 0 bases; unmatched junction nucleotides: 5. This CDR3 has 17 amino acids. Germline V gene data show CDR1 as LNHDA and CDR2 as SQIVND (reference sequence). The CDR3 DNA follows: TGTGCCAGTAGTATTCGACAGGGGGTCCCAACTAATGAAAAACTGTTTTTT. As protein: CASSIRQGVPTNEKLFF.

The chain's CDR3 is CASSIGVTDTQYF. DNA of the CDR3: TGTGCCAGCAGTATAGGGGTGACAGATACGCAGTATTTT. The V gene is TRBV6-2 or TRBV6-3, the J gene TRBJ2-3, with D possibly TRBD1 on 5 matching bases. The CDR3 consists of 13 residues. Germline CDR1 MNHEY, CDR2 SVGEGT. V was shortened by 5 bases and J by 3 bases, with 9 bases between the two germline ends.

The chain combines TRBV3-1 (or the pseudogene TRBV3-2) with TRBJ2-1; 8 bases fit TRBD2. The CDR3 sequence is 17 residues long. Germline CDR1 reads LGHDT; CDR2 reads YNNKEL (reference sequence). The trim removed 3 bases at V and 6 bases at J, leaving 13 bases unmatched. The CDR3 region is CASSHTNGGVRRNEQFF. CDR3 DNA sequence: TGTGCCAGCAGCCACACCAACGGGGGGGTTCGGCGCAATGAGCAGTTCTTC.

This clone was seen only once. The rearrangement joins TRBV6-1 to TRBJ2-2; D is unresolved. The germline CDR1 and CDR2 sequences are MNHNS and SASEGT. This CDR3 has 13 amino acids. The V and J ends lost 8 bases and 1 base respectively, with 8 bases between them. CDR3 loop: CASVLENTGELFF. CDR3 DNA sequence: TGTGCCAGCGTTTTAGAGAACACCGGGGAGCTGTTTTTT.

This chain connects TRBV29-1 to TRBJ2-3; TRBD2 matches at 8 bases. CDR1 is SQVTM, CDR2 ANQGSEA, per germline. Trimming removed 7 bases from V and 7 bases from J; junction bases left unmatched: 13. The CDR3 is 14 amino acids. CDR3: CSASGGGATYTQYF. CDR3 sequence (DNA): TGCAGCGCCTCGGGAGGGGGGGCCACGTATACGCAGTATTTT.

The chain recombines TRBV6-4 with TRBJ1-6, with 8 bases lining up with TRBD1. V lost 6 bases and J lost 7; bases outside the gene matches: 5. The germline V gene has CDR1 MRHNA and CDR2 SNTAGT. CDR3 length equals 14 residues. The CDR3 sequence: CASSEQGGNSPLHF. The CDR3 DNA reads as TGTGCCAGCAGCGAACAGGGGGGCAATTCACCCCTCCACTTT.

V usage is TRBV28 and J usage is TRBJ1-6, with a possible D match to TRBD1 (6 bases). The CDR3 length is 16 residues. Germline V gives CDR1 MDHEN, CDR2 SYDVKM. V lost 6 bases and J lost 5, with 17 bases in between. Here the CDR3 reads CASSYLGGPNNSPLHF. CDR3 nucleotides: TGTGCCAGCAGCTACCTGGGGGGGCCAAATAATTCACCCCTCCACTTT.

The chain links TRBV6-2 or TRBV6-3 to TRBJ1-2; 10 bases match TRBD1. Trimming took 6 bases from V and 9 from J; bases not matched to a gene: 10. CDR3 size: 14 residues. Germline loops: CDR1 MNHEY, CDR2 SVGEGT. CDR3 sequence (DNA): TGTGCCAGCAGCCCGAGGACAGGGGGAGAACGCTACACCTTC. Translated: CASSPRTGGERYTF.

This clone came up a few times. The chain recombines TRBV19 with TRBJ1-5; 9 bases are shared with TRBD1. V lost 6 bases and J lost 5; bases outside the gene matches: 5. This CDR3 region has 14 residues. The germline V gene encodes CDR1 LNHDA and CDR2 SQIVND (reference sequence). CDR3 in amino acids: CASRPGTGYQPQHF. CDR3 in DNA: TGTGCCAGTAGACCCGGGACAGGGTATCAGCCCCAGCATTTT.

The table lists this clone with a count of one. The chain has TRBV19 and TRBJ2-2, with unresolved D. Germline CDR1 and CDR2: LNHDA and SQIVND (reference sequence). Trimming took 1 base from V and 2 from J, leaving 5 bases between them. The CDR3 contains 14 residues. The CDR3 here is CASSIASNTGELFF. CDR3 sequence (DNA): TGTGCCAGTAGTATAGCCAGTAACACCGGGGAGCTGTTTTTT.